A single sample is the source of the 23 T cell receptor beta chains below, sequenced in a study of cytomegalovirus exposure and HLA in healthy donors (dated by TCRdb to about 2017). Library prep was done by the immunoSEQ multiplex PCR assay. For the multiplex PCR, a mixture combining 60 forward primers for TCR Vbeta segments and 13 reverse primers for TCR Jbeta segments was used. Held by TCRdb, this immuneACCESS table contains in-frame sequences only and omits some clones. Under half of the omission traces to an unresolved V gene where checked; the cause of the rest is unknown. Here the sample has about 82,000 clones; around 77% occur a single time. Around 3.4% of the sample is taken by the ten largest. Sequenced: PBMCs. The receptors come from a man in his fifties or sixties in good health and CMV-seronegative.

The chain combines TRBV5-4 with TRBJ1-2; D not certain. CDR1 and CDR2 from the germline V gene are SGHNT and YYREEE (reference sequence). Trimming removed 4 bases at V and 7 bases at J, with 29 bases between. CDR3 length equals 18 residues. The CDR3 here is CASSQDGSARENRAGYTF. The CDR3 nucleotides are TGTGCCAGCAGCCAAGACGGATCAGCTCGGGAAAACCGGGCTGGCTACACCTTC. Together with reference TRBV5-4 and TRBJ1-2, the CDR3 gives the full variable domain: ETGVTQSPTHLIKTRGQQVTLRCSSQSGHNTVSWYQQALGQGPQFIFQYYREEENGRGNFPPRFSGLQFPNYSSELNVNALELDDSALYLCASSQDGSARENRAGYTFGSGTRLTVV.

The chain has TRBV6-6 and TRBJ2-7, with D possibly TRBD1 on 6 matching bases. The V gene's germline CDR1 is MNHNY and CDR2 SVGAGI (reference sequence). V dropped 1 base and J dropped 6 bases, with 10 bases sitting between them. The CDR3 extends over 13 amino acids. Written as DNA, the CDR3 is TGTGCCAGCAGTTACTTACAGGGAAGCGAGCAGTACTTC. It encodes CASSYLQGSEQYF.

A few counts support this clone. The V call is TRBV9, the J call TRBJ1-4; D not resolved. The CDR3 spans 17 residues. Per germline, CDR1 SGDLS and CDR2 YYNGEE. With 2 bases removed from V and 0 bases from J, the gap between germline ends came to 14 bases. CDR3 nucleotides: TGTGCCAGCAGCGTCTCGCCGACATTTGCAACTAATGAAAAACTGTTTTTT. Translating gives CASSVSPTFATNEKLFF.

This clone was detected a few times. The rearrangement links TRBV2 to TRBJ2-1; 9 bases map to TRBD2. The ends lost 11 bases at V and 6 bases at J; junction bases unmatched: 14. CDR3 size: 15 residues. Germline V gene sequence: CDR1 SNHLY, CDR2 FYNNEI. The DNA for the CDR3 is TGTGCCGGGGGGGCCGGGACTAGCTCAGCCAATGAGCAGTTCTTC. It codes for CAGGAGTSSANEQFF.

This chain connects TRBV10-2 to TRBJ2-3; 8 nucleotides match TRBD1. V dropped 6 bases and J dropped 2; count of bases not matched to a gene: 7. The CDR3 is 15 residues long. The germline V gene has CDR1 WSHSY and CDR2 SAAADI. CDR3 coding DNA: TGCGCCAGCAGCGACTTGGACAGGGTCACAGATACGCAGTATTTT. Translation: CASSDLDRVTDTQYF.

The V and J genes are TRBV10-3 and TRBJ2-1; 9 bases align to TRBD1. Germline CDR1 ENHRY, CDR2 SYGVKD. V was pared by 2 bases and J by 2 bases, with 4 bases of the junction left unmatched. The CDR3 spans 16 residues. The CDR3 DNA follows: TGTGCCATCAGTGAGGGGACAGGGTGGACCTACAATGAGCAGTTCTTC. Its protein is CAISEGTGWTYNEQFF.

The chain combines TRBV5-1 with TRBJ2-3, with a weak D call TRBD2 (6 bases). The ends were cut back, 0 bases at V and 6 bases at J, with 14 bases in the middle. Germline CDR1 is SGHRS and CDR2 is YFSETQ. The CDR3 totals 15 residues. The CDR3 reads CASSLGTKAGDTQYF. The CDR3, as DNA: TGCGCCAGCAGCTTGGGGACCAAGGCGGGGGATACGCAGTATTTT.

V usage is TRBV5-1 and J usage is TRBJ1-1, with a weak D call TRBD1 (5 bases). V lost 4 bases and J 2 bases, leaving 15 bases between the germline ends. The germline CDR1 and CDR2 sequences are SGHRS and YFSETQ. The CDR3 length is 15 residues. The CDR3 DNA follows: TGCGCCAGCAGCGCTGGGGGGAGGTCTAACACTGAAGCTTTCTTT. Its translation: CASSAGGRSNTEAFF.

Regarding this clone: This is likely an artifact of a read error, given a far larger clone one base away. The same CDR3 arises from other DNA sequences in this sample as well. CDR3 protein: CASSVTETGELFF. CDR3 DNA: TGTGCCAGCAGCGTCACAGAGACCGGGGAGCTGTTTTTT. This rearrangement joins TRBV5-4 to TRBJ2-2, with D unresolved. The CDR3 is 13 residues long. The V gene lost 4 bases and the J gene lost 5 bases, with 9 bases spanning the gap. Germline V lookup: CDR1 SGHNT, CDR2 YYREEE (reference sequence).

This clone was recorded a few times. The gene calls are TRBV19 and TRBJ2-1; D is uncertain. Per the germline V gene, CDR1 is LNHDA and CDR2 is SQIVND (reference sequence). V lost 4 bases and J lost 1, with 14 bases in between. CDR3 size: 16 residues. This CDR3 reads CASSSPLLASYNEQFF. The CDR3 DNA is TGTGCCAGTAGTAGCCCTCTACTCGCGTCCTACAATGAGCAGTTCTTC.

This chain connects TRBV9 to TRBJ1-2; D possibly corresponds to TRBD1 (6 bases). The V and J ends lost 0 bases and 5 bases respectively, with 14 bases between them. The CDR3 consists of 15 residues. Germline loops: CDR1 SGDLS, CDR2 YYNGEE. The CDR3, as DNA: TGTGCCAGCAGCGTAGCTCTCCACGGGACATATGGCTACACCTTC. Its protein is CASSVALHGTYGYTF. Full variable domain (outside the CDR3, taken from reference TRBV9 and TRBJ1-2): DSGVTQTPKHLITATGQRVTLRCSPRSGDLSVYWYQQSLDQGLQFLIQYYNGEERAKGNILERFSAQQFPDLHSELNLSSLELGDSALYFCASSVALHGTYGYTFGSGTRLTVV.

The chain employs TRBV5-1 and TRBJ1-1, with D uncertain. V was shortened by 6 bases and J by 2 bases, with 11 bases between the two germline ends. Germline lookup yields CDR1 SGHRS and CDR2 YFSETQ. The CDR3 length is 13 residues. The CDR3: CASKSGSNTEAFF. For the CDR3, the DNA is TGCGCCAGCAAATCCGGGAGTAACACTGAAGCTTTCTTT.

Concerning this clone: At one end, the junction sequence differs from germline, possibly due to a read error. V usage is TRBV19 and J usage is TRBJ1-6; 7 bases line up with TRBD1. CDR1 LNHDA and CDR2 SQIVND come from the germline V gene (reference sequence). The CDR3 runs to 12 residues. The CDR3 nucleotides read TGTGCGAGTAGTGGGACAGCCTCACCCCTCCACTTT. Translation gives CASSGTASPLHF. Full variable domain (rest looked up from reference TRBV19 and TRBJ1-6): DGGITQSPKYLFRKEGQNVTLSCEQNLNHDAMYWYRQDPGQGLRLIYYSQIVNDFQKGDIAEGYSVSREKKESFPLTVTSAQKNPTAFYLCASSGTASPLHFGNGTRLTVT.

This clone showed up just once. The genes are TRBV9 and TRBJ2-7; 8 nucleotides line up with TRBD1. This CDR3 contains 14 residues. V was clipped by 4 bases and J by 2 bases; unmatched bases: 5. The germline CDR1 and CDR2 sequences are SGDLS and YYNGEE. The CDR3 region is CASSPRTGPYEQYF. The CDR3 DNA reads as TGTGCCAGCAGCCCCCGGACAGGGCCCTACGAGCAGTACTTC.

This rearrangement joins TRBV5-1 to TRBJ2-7; 9 bases are shared with TRBD1. The CDR3 covers 16 residues. From germline, CDR1 is SGHRS and CDR2 YFSETQ. V lost 4 bases, J lost 0 bases, and 8 bases stayed unmatched. CDR3 bases: TGCGCCAGCAGCCCGGAAGGACAGGGGAGCTCCTACGAGCAGTACTTC. Its protein product is CASSPEGQGSSYEQYF. The whole variable domain, filled in from reference TRBV5-1 and TRBJ2-7, reads KAGVTQTPRYLIKTRGQQVTLSCSPISGHRSVSWYQQTPGQGLQFLFEYFSETQRNKGNFPGRFSGRQFSNSRSEMNVSTLELGDSALYLCASSPEGQGSSYEQYFGPGTRLTVT.

The rearrangement links TRBV14 to TRBJ1-5, with TRBD1 matching over 8 bases. The ends lost 2 bases at V and 0 bases at J; junction bases unmatched: 24. The CDR3 covers 23 residues. Germline V gene lookup returns CDR1 SGHDN and CDR2 FVKESK. Written as DNA, the CDR3 is TGTGCCAGCAGCCAAATTCCTTGGGGAGATGGCGACAGGGGATTTTATAGCAATCAGCCCCAGCATTTT. Amino acid sequence: CASSQIPWGDGDRGFYSNQPQHF.

This sequence joins TRBV6-5 and TRBJ1-6; D not resolved. With 6 bases removed from V and 10 bases from J, the gap between germline ends came to 13 bases. CDR3 length equals 13 residues. Looked up from germline, CDR1 is MNHEY and CDR2 is SVGAGI. CDR3 residues: CASSTGLRSPLHF. CDR3 DNA: TGTGCCAGCAGCACGGGATTGCGCTCACCCCTCCACTTT.

The J gene is TRBJ1-5, the V gene TRBV19, with 11 bases matching TRBD1. The trim removed 4 bases at V and 2 bases at J, leaving 4 bases unmatched. The germline V gene encodes CDR1 LNHDA and CDR2 SQIVND (reference sequence). This CDR3 region has 16 residues. CDR3 region: CASSTRTGGRNQPQHF. Written as DNA, the CDR3 is TGTGCCAGTAGTACCCGGACAGGGGGCCGCAATCAGCCCCAGCATTTT.

With regard to this clone: This sample includes further DNA sequences coding for the same CDR3. The chain combines TRBV7-2 with TRBJ1-5; the D is unclear. The germline gives CDR1 SGHTA, CDR2 FQGNSA. The CDR3 loop spans 13 amino acids. Trimming took off 2 bases at V and 2 bases at J, with 4 bases between the two ends. CDR3 nucleotide sequence: TGTGCCAGCAGCTTACGTGGCAATCAGCCCCAGCATTTT. It yields the protein CASSLRGNQPQHF.

The V gene is TRBV13, the J gene TRBJ2-3, with D possibly being TRBD2 (5 bases). Per the germline V gene, CDR1 is PRHDT and CDR2 is FYEKMQ (reference sequence). Trimming pared 3 bases from V and 0 bases from J, leaving 7 bases between. There are 14 residues in the CDR3. CDR3 coding DNA: TGTGCCAGCAGCTTCCCGGGGAGCACAGATACGCAGTATTTT. It translates to CASSFPGSTDTQYF. The entire variable domain, with the rest obtained from reference TRBV13 and TRBJ2-3, is as follows: AAGVIQSPRHLIKEKRETATLKCYPIPRHDTVYWYQQGPGQDPQFLISFYEKMQSDKGSIPDRFSAQQFSDYHSELNMSSLELGDSALYFCASSFPGSTDTQYFGPGTRLTVL.

On this clone itself: In the same sample, other DNA sequences code for this CDR3. The V gene is TRBV5-1, the J gene TRBJ2-7, with 11 bases matching TRBD2. The CDR3 covers 14 residues. Unmatched junction bases numbered 4, after V lost 1 base and J lost 7 bases. The germline gives CDR1 SGHRS, CDR2 YFSETQ. The CDR3 bases are TGCGCCAGCAGCTTGACTAGCGGGGGCCGAGAGCAGTACTTC. Its protein is CASSLTSGGREQYF.

The rearrangement links TRBV23-1 to TRBJ2-3; D is possibly TRBD1 (5 bases). TRBV23-1 is labeled an ORF, and its function is uncertain. The ends were cut back, 0 bases at V and 4 bases at J, with 11 bases in the middle. This CDR3 has 15 residues. The CDR3 loop is CASSQSGPRADTQYF. The CDR3 bases are TGCGCCAGCAGTCAATCGGGGCCCAGGGCAGATACGCAGTATTTT.

The J gene is TRBJ2-3, the V gene TRBV5-5, with TRBD2 matching 8 bases. The CDR3 covers 15 residues. Losses at the gene ends were 5 bases for V and 2 bases for J; bases not matched to a gene: 7. Germline V gene data show CDR1 as SGHKS and CDR2 as YYEKEE (reference sequence). For the CDR3, the DNA is TGTGCCAGCAGTCAAGCGGGGGCGGTCACAGATACGCAGTATTTT. Amino acid sequence: CASSQAGAVTDTQYF.